The rows below give T cell receptor beta chains drawn from one sample of a study of blood T cell repertoires in COVID-19. Here immunoSEQ multiplex PCR was the method, and the copy in TCRdb shows in-frame clones only, minus some. Here the sample spans some 220,000 clones, roughly 85% being singletons. The sequenced sample was peripheral blood. The receptors originated from an older woman with COVID-19, enrolled during active disease. CDR3s include the opening cysteine and the closing phenylalanine or tryptophan. D genes are given only for firm matches. Clone size is stated in some rows and not others, as once, few, many or a class when expanded.

TRBV30	.	TRBJ1-1	.	CAWSVQVNTEAFF	TGTGCCTGGAGTGTACAAGTGAACACTGAAGCTTTCTTT
TRBV5-8	.	TRBJ1-4	.	CASSLAFGRAATNEKLFF	TGTGCCAGCAGCTTGGCTTTCGGCAGGGCTGCAACTAATGAAAAACTGTTTTTT
TRBV7-2	.	TRBJ2-7	TRBD2	CASSLGGSGTREQYF	TGTGCCAGCAGCTTAGGGGGTAGCGGGACACGCGAGCAGTACTTC
TRBV18	.	TRBJ2-6	TRBD1	CASSPGTGVTSGANVLTF	TGTGCCAGCTCCCCAGGGACAGGGGTCACCTCTGGGGCCAACGTCCTGACTTTC
TRBV7-6	once	TRBJ2-6	.	CASSLAWAGTGANVLTF	TGTGCCAGCAGCTTAGCGTGGGCAGGGACAGGGGCCAACGTCCTGACTTTC
TRBV11-1	.	TRBJ2-5	.	CASSLVQGQETQYF	TGTGCCAGCAGCTTAGTCCAGGGCCAAGAGACCCAGTACTTC
TRBV7-9	.	TRBJ2-5	.	CASSLLGSASETQYF	TGTGCCAGCAGCTTACTTGGGTCAGCGTCGGAGACCCAGTACTTC
TRBV7-8	.	TRBJ2-1	TRBD1	CASSPRTGFEQFF	TGTGCCAGCAGCCCCCGGACAGGGTTTGAGCAGTTCTTC
TRBV27	.	TRBJ1-6	TRBD1	CASRTPDRGYNSPLHF	TGTGCCAGCAGGACTCCCGACAGGGGCTATAATTCACCCCTCCACTTT
TRBV9	.	TRBJ2-1	.	CASSVGVSGGMDEQFF	TGTGCCAGCAGCGTAGGTGTGTCAGGAGGGATGGATGAGCAGTTCTTC
TRBV27	few	TRBJ1-1	TRBD1	CASQGADLVGTEAFF	TGTGCCAGTCAGGGGGCGGACCTCGTAGGAACTGAAGCTTTCTTT
TRBV14	few	TRBJ1-1	TRBD1	CASSPYRGGNTEAFF	TGTGCCAGCAGCCCATACAGGGGAGGGAACACTGAAGCTTTCTTT
TRBV15	few	TRBJ2-3	TRBD2	CATSRLEGRGRDTQYF	TGTGCCACCAGCAGATTGGAGGGGAGGGGTCGTGATACGCAGTATTTT
TRBV6-6	few	TRBJ1-5	TRBD1	CASSPPGTVNQPQHF	TGTGCCAGCAGTCCCCCCGGGACAGTCAATCAGCCCCAGCATTTT
TRBV6-5	.	TRBJ2-1	TRBD1	CASSLTGGSYNEQFF	TGTGCCAGCAGTTTAACAGGGGGCTCCTACAATGAGCAGTTCTTC
TRBV6-5	few	TRBJ1-1	TRBD1	CASSQGGRLGAFF	TGTGCCAGCAGCCAAGGGGGCCGCTTAGGAGCTTTCTTT
TRBV19	.	TRBJ2-1	.	CASSQSGPSSYNEQFF	TGTGCCAGTAGCCAAAGCGGGCCTAGCTCCTACAATGAGCAGTTCTTC
TRBV7-6	once	TRBJ2-3	TRBD2	CASSPLTSGGGTQYF	TGTGCCAGCAGCCCGTTGACTAGCGGGGGAGGTACGCAGTATTTT
TRBV11-2	.	TRBJ2-6	.	CASSNARASGANVLTF	TGTGCCAGCAGCAATGCGAGGGCTTCTGGGGCCAACGTCCTGACTTTC
TRBV11-2	.	TRBJ1-2	TRBD1	CASSLGTGGLANYGYTF	TGTGCCAGCAGCTTAGGGACAGGGGGACTTGCTAACTATGGCTACACCTTC
TRBV5-1	.	TRBJ1-3	.	CASSLGTAENTIYF	TGCGCCAGCAGCTTGGGGACAGCCGAAAACACCATATATTTT
TRBV4-3	.	TRBJ2-2	.	CASSGGRGTGELFF	TGCGCCAGCAGCGGGGGCAGGGGTACCGGGGAGCTGTTTTTT
TRBV2	.	TRBJ1-2	.	CASRDSDSHGYTF	TGTGCCAGCAGAGATTCTGACAGTCATGGCTACACCTTC
TRBV10-3	.	TRBJ2-5	TRBD2	CAISASGVAGVVETQYF	TGTGCCATCAGTGCCTCGGGGGTAGCGGGAGTTGTAGAGACCCAGTACTTC
TRBV28	.	TRBJ1-1	.	CASSLFGGANTEAFF	TGTGCCAGCAGTTTATTTGGGGGGGCGAACACTGAAGCTTTCTTT
TRBV7-9	.	TRBJ1-2	TRBD1	CASSQERLTGDGYTF	TGTGCCAGCAGCCAGGAGCGCCTCACAGGGGATGGCTACACCTTC
TRBV6-1	.	TRBJ1-1	TRBD1	CASSEDQGQGAFF	TGTGCCAGCAGTGAAGACCAGGGACAGGGAGCTTTCTTT
TRBV5-1	once	TRBJ2-5	.	CASSYGGGKETQYF	TGCGCCAGCAGCTATGGCGGCGGGAAAGAGACCCAGTACTTC
TRBV27	.	TRBJ2-7	TRBD2	CASSPYTGLAGVYEQYF	TGTGCCAGCAGTCCATATACTGGACTAGCGGGAGTCTACGAGCAGTACTTC
TRBV5-6	.	TRBJ1-1	TRBD1	CASSDRTGRRTEAFF	TGTGCCAGCAGCGATCGGACAGGGCGGAGGACTGAAGCTTTCTTT
TRBV10-3	.	TRBJ2-7	.	CAIRDLAAERYEQYF	TGTGCCATCAGGGATTTAGCCGCTGAGCGATACGAGCAGTACTTC
TRBV5-1	.	TRBJ2-3	.	CASKILDTQYF	TGCGCCAGCAAAATATTGGATACGCAGTATTTT
TRBV27	.	TRBJ1-3	TRBD1	CASQSGTGGNTIYF	TGTGCCAGTCAATCCGGGACAGGGGGAAACACCATATATTTT
TRBV7-9	few	TRBJ2-7	TRBD1	CASRVTGGSGYEQYF	TGTGCCAGCAGGGTCACAGGGGGGAGCGGCTACGAGCAGTACTTC
TRBV7-2	.	TRBJ1-5	TRBD1	CASSHRQGIDPPQHF	TGTGCCAGCAGCCATCGACAGGGGATTGATCCGCCCCAGCATTTT
TRBV30	.	TRBJ1-5	.	CAWSRSLYGDQPQHF	TGTGCCTGGAGTCGTTCACTCTACGGGGATCAGCCCCAGCATTTT
TRBV29-1	once	TRBJ2-2	.	CSATAAGRTGELFF	TGCAGCGCTACCGCGGCGGGGAGGACCGGGGAGCTGTTTTTT
TRBV5-4	.	TRBJ2-7	TRBD1	CASSAGQGEAYEQYF	TGTGCCAGCAGCGCGGGACAGGGTGAGGCCTACGAGCAGTACTTC
TRBV6-5	.	TRBJ2-7	TRBD1	CASSQDRALLEQYF	TGTGCCAGCAGCCAGGACAGGGCCCTACTCGAGCAGTACTTC
TRBV9	.	TRBJ1-5	.	CASSVAEVHQPQHF	TGTGCCAGCAGCGTAGCGGAGGTACATCAGCCCCAGCATTTT
TRBV19	.	TRBJ2-1	.	CASSTGQNNEQFF	TGTGCCAGTAGTACCGGACAGAACAATGAGCAGTTCTTC
TRBV7-9	once	TRBJ2-7	.	CASSLDFSSYEQYF	TGTGCCAGCAGCTTAGATTTCTCCTCCTACGAGCAGTACTTC
TRBV3-1/TRBV3-2	.	TRBJ1-3	.	CASSQNRGGSGNTIYF	TGTGCCAGCAGCCAAAATCGGGGGGGCTCTGGAAACACCATATATTTT
TRBV27	.	TRBJ2-5	TRBD1	CASSLRAGTGQETQYF	TGTGCCAGCAGTTTAAGAGCCGGGACAGGACAAGAGACCCAGTACTTC
TRBV5-4	.	TRBJ1-1	.	CASRFDRNTEAFF	TGTGCCAGCAGGTTTGACAGGAACACTGAAGCTTTCTTT
TRBV19	.	TRBJ2-7	.	CASSIKQTYEQYF	TGTGCCAGTAGTATTAAACAAACCTACGAGCAGTACTTC
TRBV6-1	many	TRBJ1-6	TRBD1	CASSEYWDSDSPLHF	TGTGCCAGCAGTGAATACTGGGACAGTGATTCACCCCTCCACTTT
TRBV12-3/TRBV12-4	.	TRBJ1-4	.	CASSTVGEKLFF	TGTGCCAGCAGTACGGTTGGTGAAAAACTGTTTTTT
TRBV3-1/TRBV3-2	.	TRBJ2-1	TRBD2	CASSLAGNNEQFF	TGTGCCAGCAGTCTAGCGGGGAATAATGAGCAGTTCTTC